Shown below are 28 T cell receptor beta chains from a single sample sequenced in a study of T cells in Graves' hyperthyroidism and ophthalmopathy (dated by TCRdb to about 2019). Libraries were built with multiplex PCR. This sample was sequenced with an Illumina HiSeq 2000. Amplification of TCR beta CDR3 regions was carried out from RNA transcripts. A first-round RT-PCR of the TCR CDR3 used the HTBI primer set with the Qiagen OneStep RT-PCR kit. In TCRdb, the public reads were trimmed at Q25 with fastp and aligned with MiXCR, with productive beta chains retained. Duplicate CDR3 protein sequences are folded into a single record with the most common DNA and genes. This sample has more than 550,000 distinct CDR3 sequences in its table, and 18% of those were observed once. Clones ranked in the top ten supply over 15% of the sample. Sequencing was carried out using blood. These receptor sequences come from a woman aged 50 to 65 with Graves' hyperthyroidism that later progressed to Graves' ophthalmopathy.

Written as DNA, the CDR3 is TGCGCCAGCTCTAGCGGGGGGTTGAACACCGGGGAGCTGTTTTTT. Its translation is CASSSGGLNTGELFF. V gene TRBV5-1 combines with J gene TRBJ2-2; 11 bases are a match to TRBD2. The trim removed 7 bases at V and 1 base at J, leaving 3 bases unmatched. The CDR3 is 15 residues long. From germline, CDR1 is SGHRS and CDR2 YFSETQ.

The chain recombines TRBV6-2 or TRBV6-3 with TRBJ1-5; TRBD1 aligns across 10 bases. This CDR3 has 15 residues. The trim removed 7 bases at V and 7 bases at J, leaving 10 bases unmatched. Germline V gives CDR1 MNHEY, CDR2 SVGEGT. DNA of the CDR3: TGTGCCAGCAAACCCGGGACAGGGGTCAACCAGCCCCAGCATTTT. Translation: CASKPGTGVNQPQHF.

This clonotype was picked up a small number of times. The chain uses TRBV7-3 and TRBJ2-1; D remains ambiguous. The ends were cut back, 1 base at V and 3 bases at J, with 7 bases in the middle. CDR3 length: 14 amino acids. The germline V gene encodes CDR1 SGHTA and CDR2 FQGTGA. The DNA for the CDR3 is TGTGCCAGCAGCTTAAGTAGTAACTACAATGAGCAGTTCTTC. Amino acid sequence: CASSLSSNYNEQFF. The whole variable domain, filled in from reference TRBV7-3 and TRBJ2-1, reads GAGVSQTPSNKVTEKGKYVELRCDPISGHTALYWYRQSLGQGPEFLIYFQGTGAADDSGLPNDRFFAVRPEGSVSTLKIQRTERGDSAVYLCASSLSSNYNEQFFGPGTRLTVL.

The table lists this clonotype with many counts. V usage is TRBV20-1 and J usage is TRBJ2-7; D ambiguous. This CDR3 contains 14 residues. Trimming removed 0 bases from V and 4 bases from J, with 13 bases in between. Germline V gene sequence: CDR1 DFQATT, CDR2 SNEGSKA (reference sequence). CDR3 sequence: CSARDMRRIYEQYF. The CDR3 region has the DNA TGCAGTGCTAGAGATATGAGGAGAATATACGAGCAGTACTTC.

This clonotype has only a few counts. V is TRBV18 and J is TRBJ1-2; unclear D gene. There are 11 residues in the CDR3. CDR1 and CDR2 (germline): KGHSH, LQKENI. Trimming pared 2 bases from V and 8 bases from J, leaving 6 bases between. This chain's CDR3 is CASSPSVGYTF. The DNA of the CDR3 is TGTGCCAGCTCACCATCCGTGGGCTACACCTTC.

The genes are TRBV12-5 and TRBJ1-1; no reliable D call. The CDR3 runs 15 residues. Looked up from germline, CDR1 is LGHNT and CDR2 is FRNRAP. The V end lost 0 bases, the J end lost 1 base, and 9 bases lay between the germline ends. This CDR3 is CASGLVLRGNTEAFF. The CDR3 bases are TGTGCTAGTGGTTTGGTACTCCGGGGGAACACTGAAGCTTTCTTT. Variable domain in full (rest from reference TRBV12-5 and TRBJ1-1): DARVTQTPRHKVTEMGQEVTMRCQPILGHNTVFWYRQTMMQGLELLAYFRNRAPLDDSGMPKDRFSAEMPDATLATLKIQPSEPRDSAVYFCASGLVLRGNTEAFFGQGTRLTVV.

V and J are TRBV7-9 and TRBJ2-1, with a weak D call TRBD2 (6 bases). The V gene's germline CDR1 is SEHNR and CDR2 FQNEAQ (reference sequence). This CDR3 comprises 13 residues. Deletions cut 8 bases from V and 2 bases from J, with 10 bases between. The CDR3 DNA reads TGTGCCAGCCGCGGGGTTACCTACAATGAGCAGTTCTTC. This gives the protein CASRGVTYNEQFF. Based on the CDR3 plus reference TRBV7-9 and TRBJ2-1, the full variable domain is DTGVSQNPRHKITKRGQNVTFRCDPISEHNRLYWYRQTLGQGPEFLTYFQNEAQLEKSRLLSDRFSAERPKGSFSTLEIQRTEQGDSAMYLCASRGVTYNEQFFGPGTRLTVL.

The chain joins TRBV7-2 to TRBJ2-2, with unresolved D. V gave up 2 bases and J gave up 2 bases, with 12 bases separating them. The CDR3 is 16 residues long. Germline CDR1 SGHTA, CDR2 FQGNSA. CDR3 sequence: CASSLNTLVNTGELFF. The DNA for the CDR3 is TGTGCCAGCAGCTTAAATACCCTAGTAAACACCGGGGAGCTGTTTTTT.

This clonotype was counted ten times or more. CDR3 in amino acids: CASSRRAGIRLETQYF. CDR3 bases: TGTGCCAGCAGCCGACGAGCGGGGATTAGGCTAGAGACCCAGTACTTC. The chain couples TRBV3-1 to TRBJ2-5; 7 nucleotides match TRBD2. Looked up from germline, CDR1 is LGHDT and CDR2 is YNNKEL (reference sequence). The CDR3 loop spans 16 amino acids. Trimming took 4 bases from V and 4 from J; bases not matched to a gene: 12.

The V call is TRBV10-2, the J call TRBJ1-5; D is unresolved. Trimming took 8 bases from V and 7 from J, leaving 15 bases between them. This CDR3 region has 13 residues. CDR1 WSHSY and CDR2 SAAADI come from the germline V gene. The CDR3 DNA sequence: TGCGCCAGCGGGCGGGCAGGCGACCAGCCCCAGCATTTT. Translating gives CASGRAGDQPQHF.

This clonotype was observed a few times. This sequence joins TRBV6-1 and TRBJ2-2; TRBD1 agrees at 9 bases. V was pared by 6 bases and J by 4 bases, with 3 bases of the junction left unmatched. The CDR3 covers 14 residues. Germline V CDR1 and CDR2: MNHNS, SASEGT. CDR3 residues: CASRQGAVTGELFF. Here the CDR3 DNA reads TGTGCCAGCAGACAGGGGGCTGTCACCGGGGAGCTGTTTTTT.

The genes are TRBV19 and TRBJ1-4; 8 nucleotides agree with TRBD1. The CDR3 covers 15 residues. Germline values: CDR1 LNHDA, CDR2 SQIVND (reference sequence). V trimming: 5 bases; J trimming: 6 bases; junction bases outside the gene matches: 8. CDR3: CASSPSRGRDEKLFF. DNA for the CDR3: TGTGCCAGTAGTCCCTCCAGGGGGCGTGATGAAAAACTGTTTTTT.

In its sample, this clonotype was seen a few times. This sequence joins TRBV6-1 and TRBJ2-7; TRBD1 matches 8 bases. V lost 5 bases and J lost 3; bases outside the gene matches: 9. This CDR3 comprises 15 residues. CDR1 and CDR2 from the germline V gene are MNHNS and SASEGT. DNA of the CDR3: TGTGCCAGCAGTTCGGCCCCAGGGGGCATCTACGAGCAGTACTTC. Its translation: CASSSAPGGIYEQYF.

This clonotype has at least ten counts. The chain employs TRBV7-9 and TRBJ1-1; D gene uncertain. CDR3 length: 14 amino acids. Germline lookup yields CDR1 SEHNR and CDR2 FQNEAQ (reference sequence). Trimming stripped 3 bases from V and 1 base from J, with 9 bases between. CDR3 region: CASSFALRNTEAFF. In nucleotides, the CDR3 is TGTGCCAGCAGCTTTGCCCTCAGGAACACTGAAGCTTTCTTT.

This chain links TRBV3-1 with TRBJ2-3; D remains unclear. Trimming removed 1 base at V and 3 bases at J, with 5 bases between. The CDR3 totals 13 residues. Germline V CDR1 and CDR2: LGHDT, YNNKEL (reference sequence). CDR3 in amino acids: CASSQAMTDTQYF. The CDR3, as DNA: TGTGCCAGCAGCCAAGCCATGACAGATACGCAGTATTTT.

This clonotype was detected a few times. V and J are TRBV7-2 and TRBJ2-1; D possibly uses TRBD1 or TRBD2 (5 bases each). Germline CDR1 is SGHTA and CDR2 is FQGNSA. V was shortened by 2 bases and J by 8 bases, with 16 bases between the two germline ends. This CDR3 is built from 15 residues. The CDR3 region has the DNA TGTGCCAGCAGCTTAAATGGGGACGGGTACGATGAGCAGTTCTTC. Its protein product is CASSLNGDGYDEQFF.

The chain carries TRBV2 and TRBJ1-2; D gene ambiguous. Per the germline V gene, CDR1 is SNHLY and CDR2 is FYNNEI. The CDR3 length is 12 residues. V lost 4 bases to trimming and J lost 6 bases, with 9 bases between them. The CDR3 is CASSVMGNGYTF. The CDR3 region has the DNA TGTGCCAGCAGTGTAATGGGCAATGGCTACACCTTC.

This chain uses TRBV4-1 with TRBJ1-3; D possibly corresponds to TRBD1 (5 bases). The germline V and J ends were trimmed by 2 bases and 1 base, with 15 bases remaining between them. Germline V CDR1 and CDR2: MGHRA, YSYEKL. The CDR3 has 17 residues. CDR3 amino acids: CASSQYEGQVSGNTIYF. CDR3 DNA: TGCGCCAGCAGCCAATACGAGGGGCAAGTATCTGGAAACACCATATATTTT.

This clonotype came up many times. The DNA of the CDR3 is TGTGCCAGCAGTTCGGGGACAGGGGGCTTTGACAATCAGCCCCAGCATTTT. Protein sequence: CASSSGTGGFDNQPQHF. The chain couples TRBV6-1 to TRBJ1-5; TRBD1 aligns across 12 bases. CDR3 length equals 17 residues. The germline CDR1 and CDR2 sequences are MNHNS and SASEGT. V gave up 5 bases and J gave up 3 bases; unmatched junction bases: 8.

CDR3 amino acids: CAIKREGYGYTF. The CDR3 DNA follows: TGTGCCATCAAGAGGGAAGGATATGGCTACACCTTC. This rearrangement joins TRBV10-3 to TRBJ1-2; D gene ambiguous. CDR1 and CDR2 from the germline V gene are ENHRY and SYGVKD. The V gene lost 7 bases and the J gene lost 5 bases, with 11 bases spanning the gap. This CDR3 spans 12 amino acids.

The sample holds many counts of this clonotype. This chain uses TRBV12-3 or TRBV12-4 with TRBJ2-1; the match to TRBD2 covers 11 bases. V lost 7 bases to trimming and J lost 0 bases; unmatched junction nucleotides: 5. The CDR3 is 16 amino acids. The CDR3 DNA sequence: TGTGCCAGCACGGATAGCGGGGGGGCCTCCTACAATGAGCAGTTCTTC. Its protein is CASTDSGGASYNEQFF.

The rearrangement links TRBV28 to TRBJ2-7; no definite D call. V lost 3 bases and J lost 3, with 9 bases in between. Germline CDR1 reads MDHEN; CDR2 reads SYDVKM. The CDR3 length is 13 residues. The CDR3 DNA reads as TGTGCCAGCAGTTTTGTCACCGGCTACGAGCAGTACTTC. Protein product: CASSFVTGYEQYF. The full variable domain, its missing parts supplied by reference TRBV28 and TRBJ2-7, is DVKVTQSSRYLVKRTGEKVFLECVQDMDHENMFWYRQDPGLGLRLIYFSYDVKMKEKGDIPEGYSVSREKKERFSLILESASTNQTSMYLCASSFVTGYEQYFGPGTRLTVT.

The V gene is TRBV6-2 or TRBV6-3, the J gene TRBJ2-1; 9 nucleotides agree with TRBD2. This CDR3 has 14 residues. Germline values: CDR1 MNHEY, CDR2 SVGEGT. After removal of 3 bases from V and 6 bases from J, the junction contained 3 bases not matched to a gene. The CDR3 spells CASSYGTSSNEQFF. The CDR3 DNA reads as TGTGCCAGCAGTTATGGGACTAGCAGCAATGAGCAGTTCTTC.

This clonotype was detected many times. The chain joins TRBV27 to TRBJ2-3, with D possibly being TRBD1 or TRBD2 (5 bases each). The germline CDR1 and CDR2 sequences are MNHEY and SMNVEV (reference sequence). Trimming removed 5 bases from V and 6 bases from J, with 12 bases in between. There are 13 residues in the CDR3. Here the CDR3 reads CASSTGPQDTQYF. As DNA, the CDR3 is TGTGCCAGCAGTACGGGACCTCAGGATACGCAGTATTTT.

This clonotype was picked up many times. The J gene is TRBJ1-5, the V gene TRBV3-1; 8 nucleotides line up with TRBD1. J was trimmed by 0 bases and V by 5 bases; bases with no gene match: 3. Germline assignment: CDR1 LGHDT and CDR2 YNNKEL (reference sequence). The CDR3 is made up of 15 amino acids. CDR3 protein: CASSTTGDSNQPQHF. As DNA, the CDR3 is TGTGCCAGCAGCACGACAGGGGATAGCAATCAGCCCCAGCATTTT.

V and J are TRBV19 and TRBJ1-2; 11 bases align to TRBD1. The CDR3 is 15 residues long. Germline CDR1 and CDR2: LNHDA and SQIVND (reference sequence). V shed 6 bases and J 7 bases; nucleotides not matched to a gene: 10. This chain's CDR3 is CASSPRTGGFGGYTF. Here the CDR3 DNA reads TGTGCCAGTAGCCCCAGGACAGGGGGCTTCGGTGGCTACACCTTC.

This clonotype was counted between two and nine times. The chain couples TRBV29-1 to TRBJ2-3; weak D call: TRBD1 (6 bases). The CDR3 sequence is 13 residues long. Germline loops: CDR1 SQVTM, CDR2 ANQGSEA. Trimming took 3 bases from V and 6 from J, leaving 13 bases between them. CDR3 coding DNA: TGCAGCGTTGAGGGAGTGGGGGCGGATACGCAGTATTTT. Encoded protein: CSVEGVGADTQYF.

Only a few counts were recorded for this clonotype. The chain links TRBV11-2 to TRBJ1-3, with D possibly TRBD1 on 6 matching bases. V was cut by 2 bases and J by 2 bases, with 10 bases left in between. The V gene's germline CDR1 is SGHAT and CDR2 FQNNGV. This CDR3 comprises 15 residues. Here the CDR3 DNA reads TGTGCCAGCAGCTTAAGAACAGGGACTGGAAACACCATATATTTT. Its translation is CASSLRTGTGNTIYF.